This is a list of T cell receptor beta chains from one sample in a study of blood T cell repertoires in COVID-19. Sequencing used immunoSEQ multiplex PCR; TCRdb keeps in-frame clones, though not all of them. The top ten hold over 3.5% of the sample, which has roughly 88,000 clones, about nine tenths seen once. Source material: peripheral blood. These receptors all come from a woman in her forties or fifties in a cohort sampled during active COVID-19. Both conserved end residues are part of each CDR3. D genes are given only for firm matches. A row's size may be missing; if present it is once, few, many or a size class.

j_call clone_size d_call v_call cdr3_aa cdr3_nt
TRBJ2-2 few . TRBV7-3 CASSQSITGELFF TGTGCCAGCAGCCAGTCCATCACCGGGGAGCTGTTTTTT
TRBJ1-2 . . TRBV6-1 CASSDQGLDGYTF TGTGCCAGCAGTGATCAGGGGCTGGATGGCTACACCTTC
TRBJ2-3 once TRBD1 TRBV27 CASSTGTERRVTQYF TGTGCCAGCAGTACAGGGACAGAGAGAAGGGTTACGCAGTATTTT
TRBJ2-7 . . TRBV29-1 CSVAPGSVYEQYF TGCAGCGTTGCTCCCGGGAGTGTCTACGAGCAGTACTTC
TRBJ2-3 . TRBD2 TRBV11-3 CASSRLAGEGDTQYF TGTGCCAGCAGCCGACTAGCGGGAGAAGGAGATACGCAGTATTTT
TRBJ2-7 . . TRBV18 CASSPLGYPFGSEQYF TGTGCCAGCTCACCACTGGGCTACCCCTTCGGATCCGAGCAGTACTTC
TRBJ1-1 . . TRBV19 CASSINGPRANTEAFF TGTGCCAGTAGTATTAATGGGCCCAGGGCGAACACTGAAGCTTTCTTT
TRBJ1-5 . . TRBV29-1 CSAGAGSQPQHF TGCAGCGCCGGGGCGGGGAGTCAGCCCCAGCATTTT
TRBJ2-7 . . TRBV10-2 CASSYREGGRSSYEQYF TGCGCCAGCAGTTACAGGGAGGGAGGCCGAAGCTCCTACGAGCAGTACTTC
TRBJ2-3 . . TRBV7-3 CASSLEVGDTQYF TGTGCCAGCAGCTTGGAGGTTGGAGATACGCAGTATTTT
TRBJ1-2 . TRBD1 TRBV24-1 CATSDPRDRELYGYTF TGTGCCACCAGTGATCCTCGGGACAGGGAACTCTATGGCTACACCTTC
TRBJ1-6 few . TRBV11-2 CASSLTGQRNSPLHF TGTGCCAGCAGCTTGACAGGACAGAGAAATTCACCCCTCCACTTT